A selection of T cell receptor beta chains follows, all from one sample in a study of blood T cell repertoires in COVID-19. Sequenced by immunoSEQ multiplex PCR; TCRdb stores in-frame clones only, minus some. The sample contains approximately 290,000 clones, roughly 89% of which appear only once. The sample comprised peripheral blood. The receptors stem from a young man with acute or convalescent COVID-19. Both conserved end residues are part of each CDR3. A D gene is named only where the DNA matches it firmly. Rows may omit the clone size; those that give it use once, few, many or a size class.

clone size: -; J gene: TRBJ1-6; V gene: TRBV18; D gene: TRBD1; CDR3 protein: CASSRVGQGASPLHF; CDR3 DNA: TGTGCCAGCTCACGCGTGGGACAGGGGGCTTCACCCCTCCACTTT
clone size: once; J gene: TRBJ1-2; V gene: TRBV3-1/TRBV3-2; D gene: TRBD1; CDR3 protein: CASSQVSGTGGGYGYTF; CDR3 DNA: TGTGCCAGCAGCCAAGTGTCCGGGACAGGGGGCGGCTATGGCTACACCTTC
clone size: -; J gene: TRBJ1-3; V gene: TRBV18; D gene: -; CDR3 protein: CASSPQSGRLSGNTIYF; CDR3 DNA: TGTGCCAGCTCACCGCAATCGGGTCGTCTCTCTGGAAACACCATATATTTT
clone size: -; J gene: TRBJ2-7; V gene: TRBV7-8; D gene: -; CDR3 protein: CASSYSDSRGAYEQYF; CDR3 DNA: TGTGCCAGCAGCTACTCGGACAGCCGGGGGGCCTACGAGCAGTACTTC
clone size: -; J gene: TRBJ1-2; V gene: TRBV6-6; D gene: -; CDR3 protein: CASTLPDRGYTF; CDR3 DNA: TGTGCCAGCACCCTCCCGGACAGAGGCTACACCTTC
clone size: -; J gene: TRBJ2-1; V gene: TRBV10-1; D gene: TRBD1; CDR3 protein: CASSESGGQGNEQFF; CDR3 DNA: TGCGCCAGCAGTGAGTCGGGGGGACAGGGGAATGAGCAGTTCTTC
clone size: -; J gene: TRBJ2-5; V gene: TRBV6-6; D gene: TRBD2; CDR3 protein: CASSYGTSGGTQYF; CDR3 DNA: TGTGCCAGCAGTTACGGGACTAGCGGGGGTACCCAGTACTTC
clone size: -; J gene: TRBJ2-2; V gene: TRBV28; D gene: TRBD2; CDR3 protein: CASSILAGVRTGELFF; CDR3 DNA: TGTGCCAGCAGTATCCTAGCGGGAGTCCGTACCGGGGAGCTGTTTTTT
clone size: -; J gene: TRBJ1-6; V gene: TRBV5-1; D gene: -; CDR3 protein: CASSLSEVGTPLHF; CDR3 DNA: TGCGCCAGCAGCTTGTCAGAGGTTGGCACACCCCTCCACTTT
clone size: -; J gene: TRBJ2-3; V gene: TRBV24-1; D gene: TRBD1; CDR3 protein: CATSGLAGGLNPDTQYF; CDR3 DNA: TGTGCCACCAGTGGTCTCGCAGGGGGCCTGAACCCAGATACGCAGTATTTT
clone size: -; J gene: TRBJ1-1; V gene: TRBV7-6; D gene: -; CDR3 protein: CASSLARAGNTEAFF; CDR3 DNA: TGTGCCAGCAGCTTAGCCCGAGCAGGGAACACTGAAGCTTTCTTT
clone size: once; J gene: TRBJ2-7; V gene: TRBV11-1; D gene: -; CDR3 protein: CASSPEAEGAQYF; CDR3 DNA: TGTGCCAGCAGCCCCGAGGCCGAAGGGGCGCAGTACTTC
clone size: -; J gene: TRBJ2-2; V gene: TRBV11-3; D gene: TRBD1; CDR3 protein: CASRGTGTTGELFF; CDR3 DNA: TGTGCCAGCCGGGGGACAGGGACCACCGGGGAGCTGTTTTTT
clone size: -; J gene: TRBJ2-2; V gene: TRBV7-3; D gene: -; CDR3 protein: CASSFTLAGTGELFF; CDR3 DNA: TGTGCCAGCAGCTTCACACTAGCAGGCACCGGGGAGCTGTTTTTT
clone size: -; J gene: TRBJ2-7; V gene: TRBV27; D gene: TRBD1; CDR3 protein: CASSPKGLTGDSYEQYF; CDR3 DNA: TGTGCCAGCAGTCCCAAAGGGTTGACAGGGGACTCCTACGAGCAGTACTTC
clone size: -; J gene: TRBJ1-2; V gene: TRBV6-1; D gene: -; CDR3 protein: CASSSGVGYTF; CDR3 DNA: TGTGCCAGCAGTTCGGGGGTTGGCTACACCTTC
clone size: -; J gene: TRBJ1-3; V gene: TRBV28; D gene: -; CDR3 protein: CASSLHGIGNTIYF; CDR3 DNA: TGTGCCAGCAGTTTACACGGGATTGGAAACACCATATATTTT
clone size: -; J gene: TRBJ1-6; V gene: TRBV27; D gene: TRBD1; CDR3 protein: CASRGQGNNSPLHF; CDR3 DNA: TGTGCCAGCAGGGGACAGGGGAATAATTCACCCCTCCACTTT
clone size: -; J gene: TRBJ2-1; V gene: TRBV7-9; D gene: TRBD2; CDR3 protein: CASSFGQRGGNEQFF; CDR3 DNA: TGTGCCAGCAGCTTTGGCCAGCGGGGGGGCAATGAGCAGTTCTTC
clone size: -; J gene: TRBJ1-1; V gene: TRBV30; D gene: TRBD1; CDR3 protein: CAWSTGTGYLRAFF; CDR3 DNA: TGTGCCTGGAGTACCGGGACAGGGTACTTAAGGGCTTTCTTT
clone size: -; J gene: TRBJ2-7; V gene: TRBV19; D gene: TRBD2; CDR3 protein: CASSSLAGGSYEQYF; CDR3 DNA: TGTGCCAGTAGTTCCTTAGCGGGGGGATCCTACGAGCAGTACTTC
clone size: -; J gene: TRBJ2-5; V gene: TRBV5-1; D gene: -; CDR3 protein: CASSSGQEGETQYF; CDR3 DNA: TGCGCCAGCAGCTCCGGACAGGAGGGGGAGACCCAGTACTTC
clone size: -; J gene: TRBJ2-3; V gene: TRBV29-1; D gene: TRBD1; CDR3 protein: CSGDRGFTDTQYF; CDR3 DNA: TGCAGCGGGGACAGGGGATTTACAGATACGCAGTATTTT
clone size: -; J gene: TRBJ1-2; V gene: TRBV7-9; D gene: TRBD1; CDR3 protein: CASSSPGQLNYGYTF; CDR3 DNA: TGTGCCAGCAGCTCCCCGGGACAGCTAAACTATGGCTACACCTTC
clone size: few; J gene: TRBJ1-4; V gene: TRBV15; D gene: -; CDR3 protein: CATSRGGLAKLFF; CDR3 DNA: TGTGCCACCAGCCGCGGGGGACTGGCAAAACTGTTTTTT
clone size: -; J gene: TRBJ1-2; V gene: TRBV5-1; D gene: -; CDR3 protein: CASSLQGLDGYTF; CDR3 DNA: TGCGCCAGCAGCCTGCAGGGATTAGATGGCTACACCTTC
clone size: -; J gene: TRBJ2-5; V gene: TRBV3-1/TRBV3-2; D gene: -; CDR3 protein: CASSQGLTGVTQYF; CDR3 DNA: TGTGCCAGCAGTCAAGGGTTGACAGGAGTAACCCAGTACTTC
clone size: -; J gene: TRBJ1-6; V gene: TRBV7-8; D gene: -; CDR3 protein: CASSLGQSFRQSPLHF; CDR3 DNA: TGTGCCAGCAGCTTAGGTCAGAGTTTCAGGCAATCACCCCTCCACTTT
clone size: -; J gene: TRBJ1-1; V gene: TRBV30; D gene: -; CDR3 protein: CAWREASRSWNTEAFF; CDR3 DNA: TGTGCCTGGAGAGAGGCCTCTAGATCTTGGAACACTGAAGCTTTCTTT
clone size: -; J gene: TRBJ1-1; V gene: TRBV23-1; D gene: TRBD1; CDR3 protein: CASTRDRVGTEAFF; CDR3 DNA: TGCGCCAGCACCCGGGACAGGGTAGGCACTGAAGCTTTCTTT
clone size: -; J gene: TRBJ1-5; V gene: TRBV28; D gene: -; CDR3 protein: CASSSRKQELYSNQPQHF; CDR3 DNA: TGTGCCAGCAGTTCCCGTAAACAGGAGCTGTATAGCAATCAGCCCCAGCATTTT
clone size: once; J gene: TRBJ1-3; V gene: TRBV18; D gene: -; CDR3 protein: CASSFGRDSSGNTIYF; CDR3 DNA: TGTGCCAGCTCATTTGGACGGGATTCCTCTGGAAACACCATATATTTT
clone size: -; J gene: TRBJ1-2; V gene: TRBV6-5; D gene: TRBD1; CDR3 protein: CASRIQGPNYGYTF; CDR3 DNA: TGTGCCAGCAGGATACAGGGGCCTAACTATGGCTACACCTTC
clone size: -; J gene: TRBJ2-7; V gene: TRBV4-2; D gene: TRBD2; CDR3 protein: CASSQEPGLAYEQYF; CDR3 DNA: TGTGCCAGCAGCCAAGAGCCGGGACTAGCGTACGAGCAGTACTTC
clone size: -; J gene: TRBJ2-2; V gene: TRBV7-9; D gene: -; CDR3 protein: CASRLGGANTGELFF; CDR3 DNA: TGTGCCAGCAGGCTAGGGGGGGCGAACACCGGGGAGCTGTTTTTT
clone size: -; J gene: TRBJ2-7; V gene: TRBV15; D gene: TRBD2; CDR3 protein: CATSRVASGGAFEQYF; CDR3 DNA: TGTGCCACCAGCAGAGTAGCCAGCGGGGGGGCCTTCGAGCAGTACTTC
clone size: -; J gene: TRBJ2-2; V gene: TRBV7-3; D gene: -; CDR3 protein: CASSLGQSTGELFF; CDR3 DNA: TGTGCCAGCAGCTTAGGCCAGTCCACCGGGGAGCTGTTTTTT
clone size: -; J gene: TRBJ1-6; V gene: TRBV18; D gene: -; CDR3 protein: CASSPVESLYGPLHF; CDR3 DNA: TGTGCCAGCTCACCAGTGGAGAGTCTTTACGGGCCCCTCCACTTT
clone size: -; J gene: TRBJ1-4; V gene: TRBV6-5; D gene: -; CDR3 protein: CASSSNSATNEKLFF; CDR3 DNA: TGTGCCAGCAGTTCAAACTCTGCAACTAATGAAAAACTGTTTTTT
clone size: -; J gene: TRBJ2-3; V gene: TRBV28; D gene: TRBD1; CDR3 protein: CASSLGQEHTQYF; CDR3 DNA: TGTGCCAGCAGTCTAGGACAGGAACATACGCAGTATTTT
clone size: -; J gene: TRBJ2-2; V gene: TRBV24-1; D gene: TRBD1; CDR3 protein: CATGDRGGTGELFF; CDR3 DNA: TGTGCCACCGGGGACAGGGGGGGCACCGGGGAGCTGTTTTTT
clone size: -; J gene: TRBJ2-5; V gene: TRBV5-4; D gene: TRBD2; CDR3 protein: CASSTTSGGQETQYF; CDR3 DNA: TGTGCCAGCAGCACTACTAGCGGGGGACAAGAGACCCAGTACTTC